One and the same sample provided the 19 T cell receptor beta chains below, sequenced in a study of blood T cell repertoires in COVID-19. Produced via immunoSEQ multiplex PCR; TCRdb's table is partial and in-frame only. This table has a few hundred thousand clones, around 89% appearing once. The sequenced sample was PBMCs or T cells enriched from blood (not recorded which). The origin of the receptors is a young man who had recovered from COVID-19.

This chain connects TRBV7-6 to TRBJ1-5, with 10 bases matching TRBD1. The V gene's germline CDR1 is SGHVS and CDR2 FNYEAQ. The trim removed 5 bases at V and 4 bases at J, leaving 8 bases unmatched. The CDR3 extends over 16 amino acids. CDR3: CASSLVGDRGNQPQHF. The CDR3 region has the DNA TGTGCCAGCAGCCTAGTGGGGGACAGGGGAAATCAGCCCCAGCATTTT.

The chain is built from TRBV7-6 and TRBJ2-7, with 9 bases matching TRBD2. V shed 1 base, J shed 4 bases, and the junction held 5 bases outside the gene matches. Germline CDR1 is SGHVS and CDR2 is FNYEAQ. This CDR3 has 15 amino acids. This CDR3 is CASSLGGLAVYEQYF. CDR3 bases: TGTGCCAGCAGCTTAGGGGGACTAGCTGTTTACGAGCAGTACTTC.

The chain combines TRBV13 with TRBJ2-1, with a possible D match to TRBD2 (6 bases). This CDR3 has 15 amino acids. V was cut by 6 bases and J by 0 bases, with 12 bases left in between. The germline V gene encodes CDR1 PRHDT and CDR2 FYEKMQ (reference sequence). CDR3 sequence (DNA): TGTGCCAGCAGGTCCACTAGCAGCTCCTACAATGAGCAGTTCTTC. It translates to CASRSTSSSYNEQFF.

J is TRBJ1-5 and V is TRBV28, with 7 bases lining up with TRBD1. Germline CDR1 reads MDHEN; CDR2 reads SYDVKM. This CDR3 comprises 14 residues. V trimming: 5 bases; J trimming: 6 bases; junction bases outside the gene matches: 7. CDR3 residues: CASSPRQGSQPQHF. CDR3 nucleotide sequence: TGTGCCAGCAGTCCCAGACAGGGTAGTCAGCCCCAGCATTTT.

The chain has TRBV30 and TRBJ2-1, with D perhaps matching TRBD2 (6 bases). The CDR3 covers 13 residues. Trimming removed 3 bases from V and 2 bases from J, with 8 bases in between. Per the germline V gene, CDR1 is GTSNPN and CDR2 is SVGIG (reference sequence). CDR3 bases: TGTGCCTGGAGGGAGGGCACCTACAATGAGCAGTTCTTC. Translation: CAWREGTYNEQFF.

The chain joins TRBV27 to TRBJ2-1; 8 positions match TRBD2. In germline, CDR1 is MNHEY, CDR2 SMNVEV (reference sequence). The trim removed 5 bases at V and 1 base at J, leaving 10 bases unmatched. The CDR3 spans 17 residues. This CDR3 reads CASSPLTSAPSYNEQFF. Here the CDR3 DNA reads TGTGCCAGCAGTCCGCTGACTAGCGCGCCTTCCTACAATGAGCAGTTCTTC.

The chain uses TRBV7-6 and TRBJ2-2; 8 bases map to TRBD2. Germline V gene sequence: CDR1 SGHVS, CDR2 FNYEAQ. Germline trimming cut 7 bases from V and 9 bases from J; bases unmatched to any gene: 7. The CDR3 contains 13 residues. CDR3 DNA sequence: TGTGCCAGCATAGCCGCGGGGGGCCGGGAGCTGTTTTTT. It specifies CASIAAGGRELFF. Together with reference TRBV7-6 and TRBJ2-2, the CDR3 gives the full variable domain: GAGVSQSPRYKVTKRGQDVALRCDPISGHVSLYWYRQALGQGPEFLTYFNYEAQQDKSGLPNDRFSAERPEGSISTLTIQRTEQRDSAMYRCASIAAGGRELFFGEGSRLTVL.

V and J are TRBV27 and TRBJ1-6; TRBD1 might be the D (5 bases). Germline values: CDR1 MNHEY, CDR2 SMNVEV (reference sequence). Trimming removed 0 bases at V and 13 bases at J, with 7 bases between. This CDR3 has 12 residues. The CDR3 DNA sequence: TGTGCCAGCAGTTTATCGGGGCGGCCCCTCCACTTT. Translating gives CASSLSGRPLHF.

This clone was detected only once. This chain links TRBV7-6 with TRBJ2-2, with D perhaps matching TRBD2 (5 bases). Trimming removed 3 bases from V and 6 bases from J, with 8 bases in between. Germline CDR1 SGHVS, CDR2 FNYEAQ. The CDR3 contains 13 residues. The CDR3 sequence is CASSLGSSGELFF. The CDR3 nucleotides are TGTGCCAGCAGCTTGGGGAGTTCCGGGGAGCTGTTTTTT.

The chain joins TRBV3-1 (or the pseudogene TRBV3-2) to TRBJ2-7; maybe TRBD2 (5 bases). The ends were cut back, 4 bases at V and 5 bases at J, with 15 bases in the middle. This CDR3 has 14 amino acids. Germline loops: CDR1 LGHDT, CDR2 YNNKEL (reference sequence). CDR3 DNA sequence: TGTGCCAGCAGCCGCTTCGGGCAGGAGGACGAGCAGTACTTC. Protein sequence: CASSRFGQEDEQYF.

This chain joins TRBV7-6 and TRBJ1-4; possibly TRBD1 for D (6 bases). V was cut by 11 bases and J by 7 bases, with 26 bases left in between. CDR1 and CDR2 from the germline V gene are SGHVS and FNYEAQ. This CDR3 region has 16 residues. CDR3 coding DNA: TGTGCCCAGGCCCTCGGGGGGGGCGCTGGTAGTGAAAAACTGTTTTTT. The encoded protein is CAQALGGGAGSEKLFF.

This clone was counted a single time. This chain uses TRBV27 with TRBJ1-5; D unresolved. Trimming left V 5 bases short and J 3 bases short, with 8 bases between. Germline V gene data show CDR1 as MNHEY and CDR2 as SMNVEV (reference sequence). The CDR3 extends over 13 amino acids. This CDR3 reads CASSIGLNQPQHF. DNA for the CDR3: TGTGCCAGCAGTATTGGGCTCAATCAGCCCCAGCATTTT.

The J gene is TRBJ2-5, the V gene TRBV3-1 (or the pseudogene TRBV3-2); TRBD2 matches at 9 bases. With V trimmed by 3 bases and J by 5 bases, 4 bases remained unmatched. CDR1 is LGHDT, CDR2 YNNKEL, per germline (reference sequence). The CDR3 extends over 14 amino acids. As DNA, the CDR3 is TGTGCCAGCAGCCACAGGCGGGGGGGGGAGACCCAGTACTTC. Encoded protein: CASSHRRGGETQYF.

The chain couples TRBV7-3 to TRBJ2-1; 7 bases are shared with TRBD1. Germline trimming cut 5 bases from V and 2 bases from J; bases unmatched to any gene: 3. Germline assignment: CDR1 SGHTA and CDR2 FQGTGA. The CDR3 totals 14 residues. This CDR3 is CASSPGTAYNEQFF. CDR3 DNA sequence: TGTGCCAGCAGCCCCGGGACAGCCTACAATGAGCAGTTCTTC. Full variable domain (remainder filled in from reference TRBV7-3 and TRBJ2-1): GAGVSQTPSNKVTEKGKYVELRCDPISGHTALYWYRQSLGQGPEFLIYFQGTGAADDSGLPNDRFFAVRPEGSVSTLKIQRTERGDSAVYLCASSPGTAYNEQFFGPGTRLTVL.

The genes are TRBV5-1 and TRBJ2-3, with TRBD2 as a possible D gene (6 bases). The V end lost 3 bases, the J end lost 3 bases, and 17 bases lay between the germline ends. The CDR3 contains 16 residues. Per the germline V gene, CDR1 is SGHRS and CDR2 is YFSETQ. In DNA form, the CDR3 reads TGCGCCAGCAGCTCCCGTAGGGGCGGAGGGACAGATACGCAGTATTTT. It translates to CASSSRRGGGTDTQYF.

J is TRBJ1-6 and V is TRBV6-6, with unresolved D. This CDR3 has 17 residues. V shed 5 bases and J shed 0 bases, with 14 bases lying between them. Germline CDR1 is MNHNY and CDR2 is SVGAGI (reference sequence). This chain's CDR3 is CASSRGLESSYNSPLHF. The CDR3, as DNA: TGTGCCAGCAGTCGAGGACTGGAGAGCTCCTATAATTCACCCCTCCACTTT.

The chain joins TRBV11-2 to TRBJ2-7; the D gene is possibly TRBD2 (6 bases). CDR1 SGHAT and CDR2 FQNNGV come from the germline V gene. V was cut by 5 bases and J by 4 bases, with 21 bases left in between. The CDR3 runs to 16 residues. This chain's CDR3 is CASSPTSSGRGYEQYF. The CDR3 nucleotides are TGTGCCAGCAGCCCAACGTCCAGCGGCCGGGGGTACGAGCAGTACTTC.

This clone was recorded only once. The chain couples TRBV7-3 to TRBJ2-5; tentatively, D is TRBD1 (5 bases). The CDR3 has 16 amino acids. Germline CDR1 SGHTA, CDR2 FQGTGA. The germline V and J ends were trimmed by 1 base and 2 bases, with 14 bases remaining between them. The CDR3 nucleotides are TGTGCCAGCAGCTTAATCCCGGACACAACTCAAGAGACCCAGTACTTC. Its translation is CASSLIPDTTQETQYF.

This clone has just one count. The rearrangement links TRBV12-3 or TRBV12-4 to TRBJ1-1; D is unclear. The CDR3 contains 13 residues. Between the trimmed V and J ends, which lost 10 bases and 7 bases, there was a span of 19 bases. CDR3 amino acids: CATKTTTSFEAFF. The CDR3 DNA reads as TGTGCCACCAAAACTACGACGAGCTTTGAAGCTTTCTTT.